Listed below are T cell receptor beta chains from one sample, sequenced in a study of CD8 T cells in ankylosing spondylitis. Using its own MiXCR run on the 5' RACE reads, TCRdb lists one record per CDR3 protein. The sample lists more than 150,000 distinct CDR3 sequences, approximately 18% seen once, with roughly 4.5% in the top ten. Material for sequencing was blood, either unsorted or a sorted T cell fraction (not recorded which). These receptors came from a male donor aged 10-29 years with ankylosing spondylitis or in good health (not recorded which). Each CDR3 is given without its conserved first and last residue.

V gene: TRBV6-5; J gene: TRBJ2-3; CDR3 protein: ASRDRGSSTDTQY
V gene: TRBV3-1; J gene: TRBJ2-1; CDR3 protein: ASSQAYEGDEQF
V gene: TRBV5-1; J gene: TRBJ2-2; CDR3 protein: ASSRDRKAGELF
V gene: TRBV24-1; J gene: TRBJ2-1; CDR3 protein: ATSDWTGTGDYNEQF
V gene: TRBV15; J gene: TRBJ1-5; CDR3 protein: ATSSFRGPSNQPQH
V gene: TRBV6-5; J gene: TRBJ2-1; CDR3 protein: ASRLGDSIYNEQF
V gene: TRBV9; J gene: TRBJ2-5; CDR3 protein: ASSVGGRAGETQY
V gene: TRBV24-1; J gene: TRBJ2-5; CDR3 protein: ATSDFGQGQETQY
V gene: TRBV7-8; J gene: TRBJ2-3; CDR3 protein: ASSLERGASTDTQY
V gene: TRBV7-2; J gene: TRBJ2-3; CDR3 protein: ASSSSRDTQY
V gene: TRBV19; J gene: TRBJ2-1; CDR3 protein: ASSPILYNEQF
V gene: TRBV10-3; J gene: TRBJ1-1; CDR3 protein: AISETDTEAF
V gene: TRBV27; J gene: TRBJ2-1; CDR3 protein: ASSFAIDNEQF
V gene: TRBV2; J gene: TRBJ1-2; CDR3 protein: ASSEDGGGYT
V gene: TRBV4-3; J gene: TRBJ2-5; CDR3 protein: ASSQELYQETQY
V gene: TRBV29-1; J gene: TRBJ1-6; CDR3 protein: SVATGGAPSPLH
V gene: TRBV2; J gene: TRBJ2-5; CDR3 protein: ASSVSGQGETQY
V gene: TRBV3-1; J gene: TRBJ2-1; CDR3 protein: ASSQEGFNPGYNEQF
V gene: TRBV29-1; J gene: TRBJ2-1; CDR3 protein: SVDVRVGYNEQF
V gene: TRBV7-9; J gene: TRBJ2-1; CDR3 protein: ASSPQQAGEQF
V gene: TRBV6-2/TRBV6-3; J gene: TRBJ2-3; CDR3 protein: ASSYSIGLTGGGGQY
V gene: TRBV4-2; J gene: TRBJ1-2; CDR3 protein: ASSQPNPGLNYGYT
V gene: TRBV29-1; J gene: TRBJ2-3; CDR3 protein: SVKGRATDTQY
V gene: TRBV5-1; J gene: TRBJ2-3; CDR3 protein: ASPPPRGTGGTDTQY
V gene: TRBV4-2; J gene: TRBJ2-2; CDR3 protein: ASSQDSGGQGGAGELF
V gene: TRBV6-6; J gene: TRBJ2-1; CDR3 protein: ASSYSPLAGVYNEQF
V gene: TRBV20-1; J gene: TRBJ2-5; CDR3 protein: SPKIGTSQETQY
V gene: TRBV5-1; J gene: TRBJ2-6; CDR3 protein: ASSLAGRGSGANVLT
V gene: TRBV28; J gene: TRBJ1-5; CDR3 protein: ASTLSRNQPQH
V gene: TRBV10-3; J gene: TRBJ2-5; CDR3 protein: AITEHLEETQY
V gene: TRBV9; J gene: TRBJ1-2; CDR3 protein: ASSGTQGVDGYT
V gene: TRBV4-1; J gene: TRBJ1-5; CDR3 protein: ASSQENRGGFQPQH
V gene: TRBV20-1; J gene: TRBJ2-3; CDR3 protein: SGSRTSTDTQY
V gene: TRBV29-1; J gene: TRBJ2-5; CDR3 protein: SVARGQETQY
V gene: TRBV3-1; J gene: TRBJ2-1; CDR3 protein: ASSRDSYNEQF
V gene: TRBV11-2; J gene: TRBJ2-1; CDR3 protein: ASSLRLAGYNEQF
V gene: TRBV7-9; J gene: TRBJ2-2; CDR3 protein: ASSLTSGMGTGELF
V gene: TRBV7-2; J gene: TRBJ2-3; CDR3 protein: ASSSTSGRASDTQY
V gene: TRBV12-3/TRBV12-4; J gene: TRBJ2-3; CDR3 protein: ASGRPSSTDTQY
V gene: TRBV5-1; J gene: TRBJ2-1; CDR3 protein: ASSWTSGSRDEQF
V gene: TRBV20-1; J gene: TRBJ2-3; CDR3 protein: SARQTTDTQY
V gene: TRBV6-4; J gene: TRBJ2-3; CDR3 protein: ASSDDASSTDTQY
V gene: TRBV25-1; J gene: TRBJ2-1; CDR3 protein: ASSAVAGDGNEQF
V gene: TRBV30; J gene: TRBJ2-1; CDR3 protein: AWNGDSYNEQF
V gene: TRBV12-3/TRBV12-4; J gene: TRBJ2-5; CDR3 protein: ASSLEGFRQETQY
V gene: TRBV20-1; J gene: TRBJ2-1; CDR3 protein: SASETGESYNEQF
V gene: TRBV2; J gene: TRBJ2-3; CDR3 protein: ASIALGGISTDTQY
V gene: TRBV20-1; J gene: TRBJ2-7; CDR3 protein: SARARAAYEQY
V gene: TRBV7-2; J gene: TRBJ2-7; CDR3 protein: ASSLDRTSGTYEQY
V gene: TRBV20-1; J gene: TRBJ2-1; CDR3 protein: SAWTSGTNEQF
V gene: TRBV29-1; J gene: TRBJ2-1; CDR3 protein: SVEVYNEQF
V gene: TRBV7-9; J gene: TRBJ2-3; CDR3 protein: ASSPPLAGLSDTQY
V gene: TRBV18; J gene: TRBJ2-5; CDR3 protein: ASSPASRKETQY
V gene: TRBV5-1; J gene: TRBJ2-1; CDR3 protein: ASSLIAGGSYNEQF
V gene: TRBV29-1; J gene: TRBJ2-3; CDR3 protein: SEVQGAQDTQY
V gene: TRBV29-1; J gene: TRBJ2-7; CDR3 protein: SVGGSYEQY
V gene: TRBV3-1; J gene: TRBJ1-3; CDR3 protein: ASSQYNGNTIY
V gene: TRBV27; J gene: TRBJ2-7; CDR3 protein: ASSFRTGVAYEQY
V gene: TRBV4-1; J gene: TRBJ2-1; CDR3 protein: ASSQHAGTGGIEQF
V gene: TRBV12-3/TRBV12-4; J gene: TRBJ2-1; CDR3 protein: ASSSLTGGGVNEQF